This TCR beta chain was captured by sequencing in a study of blood T cell repertoires in COVID-19. Study-wide context: The origin of the acute and convalescent COVID-19 samples was the United States, Italy and Spain. From T cells, B-cell-depleted T cells, or PBMCs came the material, which was cDNA or gDNA.

This clone was observed a few times. The germline V gene has CDR1 GTSNPN and CDR2 SVGIG (reference sequence). The CDR3 runs 15 residues. J gave up 8 bases and V 3 bases, and 14 bases lay outside the gene matches. In the original workflow: Scientists estimated how many nucleated cells there were by amplifying reference gene primers. The repertoire was sequenced with immunoSEQ multiplex PCR; TCRdb's copy has only in-frame clones and lacks some. V, J and clone size are those of that table, while D and trimming were read from the DNA. The repertoire has about 40,000 clones, around 81% of them found once; the top ten carry 5% to 7%.

The chain couples TRBV30 to TRBJ2-7, with 9 bases fitting TRBD2. The TCR originated in a man aged 45-60 years with active COVID-19. Input material: peripheral blood. CDR3 sequence reads: CAWSGGRGFPLQQYF. The CDR3 region has the DNA TGTGCCTGGAGCGGCGGGAGGGGCTTCCCCTTGCAGCAGTACTTC.